The clone carrying this T cell receptor (beta chain) was detected a few times. Antigen unknown. A junction end diverges from the germline sequence, so it may reflect a read error. This sample stems from a study of prognosis after radiotherapy for stage I lung cancer. Collection of peripheral blood, in a volume of about 5.4 milliliters, was performed at each of two time points. From genomic DNA, two-round multiplex PCR was used to amplify TCR beta CDR3. Round-one PCR had primers specific to each TRBV and TRBJ gene. TCRdb re-called the multiplex PCR reads with MiXCR, one entry per CDR3 protein. The data show about 31,000 distinct CDR3 sequences, 42% seen once. Findings and caveats of the study: There were reportedly differences in TRBV and TRBJ gene usage between patients with and without metastases. In patients who developed distant metastases, Shannon entropy measured after stereotactic body radiation therapy was lower, and baseline Shannon entropy was not associated with metastases.

CDR1 is MNHNS, CDR2 SASEGT, per germline. The CDR3 has 13 residues. The source material was PBMCs, sampled before or after stereotactic body radiation therapy (not recorded which). The origin of this receptor is a donor aged 50 or older with non-small cell lung cancer. The rearrangement uses TRBV6-1 and TRBJ1-1; possibly TRBD1 for D (5 bases). The CDR3 coding sequence is TGTGCCAGCAGTGAGGTGTCGGGGGACGAAGTTTTCTTT. This sequence encodes CASSEVSGDEVFF.